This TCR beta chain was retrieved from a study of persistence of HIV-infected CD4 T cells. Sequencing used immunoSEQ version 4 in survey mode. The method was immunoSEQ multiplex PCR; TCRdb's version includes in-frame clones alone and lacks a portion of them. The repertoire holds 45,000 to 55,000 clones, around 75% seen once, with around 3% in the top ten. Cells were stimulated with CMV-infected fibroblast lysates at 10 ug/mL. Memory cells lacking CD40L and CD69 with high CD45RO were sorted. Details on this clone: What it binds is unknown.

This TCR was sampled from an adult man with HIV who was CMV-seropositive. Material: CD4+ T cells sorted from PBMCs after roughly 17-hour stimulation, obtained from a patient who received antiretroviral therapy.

The CDR3: CASSESNQPQHF. DNA for the CDR3: TGCGCCAGCAGTGAGTCAAATCAGCCCCAGCATTTT. The chain links TRBV10-1 to TRBJ1-5; D uncertain. Trimming cost V 0 bases and J 4 bases, with 1 base left between them. The length of the CDR3 is 12 residues. Germline V CDR1 and CDR2: WNHNN, SYGVQD (reference sequence).